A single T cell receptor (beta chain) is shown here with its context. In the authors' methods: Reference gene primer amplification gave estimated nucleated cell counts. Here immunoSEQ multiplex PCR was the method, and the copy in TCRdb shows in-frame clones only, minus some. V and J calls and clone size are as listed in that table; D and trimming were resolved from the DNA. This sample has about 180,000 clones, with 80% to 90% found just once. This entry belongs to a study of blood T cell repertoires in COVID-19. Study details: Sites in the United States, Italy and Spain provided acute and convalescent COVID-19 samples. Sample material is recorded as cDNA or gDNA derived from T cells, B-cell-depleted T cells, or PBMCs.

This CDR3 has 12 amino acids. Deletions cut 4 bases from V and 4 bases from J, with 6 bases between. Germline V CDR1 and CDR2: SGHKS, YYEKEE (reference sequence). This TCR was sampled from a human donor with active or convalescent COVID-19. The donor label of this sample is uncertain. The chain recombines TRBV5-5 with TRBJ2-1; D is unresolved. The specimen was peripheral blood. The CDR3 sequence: CASSPEYNEQFF. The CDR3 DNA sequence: TGTGCCAGCAGCCCGGAGTACAATGAGCAGTTCTTC.